The 2 T cell receptor beta chains given below trace back to one sample, sequenced in a study of PD-1 blockade in classical Hodgkin lymphoma. After autologous stem cell transplantation all patients relapsed, and prior brentuximab vedotin exposure differed between cohorts. Produced via immunoSEQ multiplex PCR; TCRdb's table is partial and in-frame only. The sample yields over 15,000 clones, about 85% seen once. The material was peripheral blood mononuclear cells (PBMCs), obtained before the second cycle of nivolumab. These receptors came from a human donor with classical Hodgkin lymphoma.

The gene calls are TRBV2 and TRBJ2-5; D is possibly TRBD1 (6 bases). The germline gives CDR1 SNHLY, CDR2 FYNNEI. The CDR3 extends over 14 amino acids. Trimming took 2 bases from V and 7 from J, leaving 14 bases between them. The CDR3 region is CASSETGYYGTQYF. The CDR3 region has the DNA TGTGCCAGCAGTGAAACAGGGTACTATGGGACCCAGTACTTC.

This clone was seen once. This chain's CDR3 is CASSVRVEAGELFF. CDR3 nucleotide sequence: TGTGCCAGCAGCGTCAGGGTCGAAGCCGGGGAGCTGTTTTTT. V is TRBV11-3 and J is TRBJ2-2; D possibly corresponds to TRBD1 (5 bases). In germline, CDR1 is SGHNT, CDR2 YENEEA. V was trimmed by 5 bases and J by 6 bases, leaving 13 bases between them. The CDR3 contains 14 residues.